This T cell receptor (beta chain) is drawn from a study of Ad26.COV2.S vaccination and SARS-CoV-2 variants. Some clones are missing from TCRdb's copy, which holds only in-frame ones; the method was immunoSEQ multiplex PCR. The sample lists more than 300,000 clones, around 90% occurring once. Described treatment: some 20 received Ad26.COV2.S at low or high dose, single or two shots; several received placebo; per-sample allocation not given. Following the first vaccine or placebo injection, samples were taken on day 63. This sequence was found in a person between 18 and 59 years old who received the Ad26.COV2.S COVID-19 vaccine or a placebo. The input for sequencing was peripheral blood, taken in a trial of Ad26.COV2.S vaccine versus placebo.

DNA for the CDR3: TGTGCCTGGAGTGTAAGCGGGAGGGGCAGTGAGCAGTTCTTC. Its translation: CAWSVSGRGSEQFF. The V gene is TRBV30, the J gene TRBJ2-1; 10 bases agree with TRBD2. V shed 0 bases and J 9 bases; nucleotides not matched to a gene: 5. This CDR3 comprises 14 residues. In germline, CDR1 is GTSNPN, CDR2 SVGIG (reference sequence).